This passage covers 26 T cell receptor beta chains from one sample sequenced in a study of T-cell memory formation after mild COVID-19. One entry per CDR3 protein, called by TCRdb with MiXCR from the 5' RACE reads. The sample records some 290,000 distinct CDR3 sequences, 15% to 20% being singletons. The sequencing sample was made of PBMCs or a T cell subset sorted from them (not recorded which). The receptors come from a man between 18 and 35 years old who had mild COVID-19 (a few samples of this study predate the infection). Cell type and time point are not known.

This clonotype was seen a handful of times. The rearrangement links TRBV4-1 to TRBJ2-3, with a possible D match to TRBD2 (6 bases). This CDR3 has 15 residues. Trimming left V 2 bases short and J 1 base short, with 10 bases between. Germline assignment: CDR1 MGHRA and CDR2 YSYEKL. The CDR3 sequence is CASSQIGLRTDTQYF. As DNA, the CDR3 is TGCGCCAGCAGCCAAATAGGACTACGCACAGATACGCAGTATTTT.

This clonotype was seen a few times. The V and J genes are TRBV20-1 and TRBJ2-7, with D perhaps given as TRBD1 or TRBD2 (6 bases each). V dropped 4 bases and J dropped 5 bases, with 12 bases sitting between them. The germline V gene encodes CDR1 DFQATT and CDR2 SNEGSKA (reference sequence). The CDR3 spans 12 residues. DNA of the CDR3: TGCAGTGCTACAGGGGAGGTCAACGAGCAGTACGTC. Residues: CSATGEVNEQYV.

V and J are TRBV7-9 and TRBJ2-3; 10 bases align to TRBD2. After removal of 5 bases from V and 9 bases from J, the junction contained 8 bases not matched to a gene. CDR1 is SEHNR, CDR2 FQNEAQ, per germline (reference sequence). The CDR3 is made up of 14 amino acids. The CDR3 spells CASSPRGLAVTQYF. The DNA for the CDR3 is TGTGCCAGCAGCCCCCGTGGACTAGCGGTGACGCAGTATTTT.

At least ten counts were recorded for this clonotype. The genes are TRBV7-6 and TRBJ1-4; 8 nucleotides align to TRBD1. Losses at the gene ends were 5 bases for V and 8 bases for J; bases not matched to a gene: 13. The CDR3 extends over 16 amino acids. Germline CDR1 reads SGHVS; CDR2 reads FNYEAQ. CDR3 coding DNA: TGTGCCAGCAGCCCGTCGCAGGGGGCTTCGCAGGAAAAACTGTTTTTT. As protein: CASSPSQGASQEKLFF.

This rearrangement joins TRBV10-3 to TRBJ2-3, with 8 bases aligning to TRBD2. Germline-derived CDR1 and CDR2 are ENHRY and SYGVKD. The CDR3 extends over 16 amino acids. V shed 0 bases and J 0 bases; nucleotides not matched to a gene: 2. This CDR3 reads CAISESASGSTDTQYF. The CDR3 nucleotides are TGTGCCATCAGTGAGTCTGCTAGCGGGAGCACAGATACGCAGTATTTT.

A few counts support this clonotype. The J gene is TRBJ2-3, the V gene TRBV11-2; D might be TRBD2 (6 bases). Deletions cut 3 bases from V and 2 bases from J, with 18 bases between. The germline V gene encodes CDR1 SGHAT and CDR2 FQNNGV. The CDR3 sequence is 17 residues long. The CDR3 coding sequence is TGTGCCAGCAGCTTCCTAGGGCTAGCGCGAATCACAGATACGCAGTATTTT. Its translation: CASSFLGLARITDTQYF.

This clonotype turned up a few times. The chain couples TRBV10-3 to TRBJ1-1; no clear D gene. V was pared by 0 bases and J by 4 bases, with 12 bases between. Germline assignment: CDR1 ENHRY and CDR2 SYGVKD. This CDR3 has 15 amino acids. The CDR3, as DNA: TGTGCCATCAGTGAGTCGTATATCGCCGGCACTGAAGCTTTCTTT. It yields the protein CAISESYIAGTEAFF.

The V gene is TRBV29-1, the J gene TRBJ1-1; D gene uncertain. Trimming removed 6 bases at V and 0 bases at J, with 8 bases between. Germline-derived CDR1 and CDR2 are SQVTM and ANQGSEA. This CDR3 has 12 residues. This CDR3 reads CSVPAVNTEAFF. CDR3 coding DNA: TGCAGCGTCCCTGCAGTGAACACTGAAGCTTTCTTT.

This clonotype came up a few times. The chain employs TRBV4-2 and TRBJ1-1; 10 nucleotides line up with TRBD1. Losses at the gene ends were 8 bases for V and 4 bases for J; bases not matched to a gene: 16. Germline CDR1 reads LGHNA; CDR2 reads YNFKEQ. This CDR3 spans 17 amino acids. CDR3 bases: TGTGCCAGCGCACAGGTCGCAGGACAGGGGGGCCCCACTGAAGCTTTCTTT. The encoded protein is CASAQVAGQGGPTEAFF.

This sequence joins TRBV7-3 and TRBJ2-2; no reliable D call. Trimming shortened V by 5 bases and J by 3 bases, and 7 bases separated the two germline ends. From germline, CDR1 is SGHTA and CDR2 FQGTGA. CDR3 length: 13 amino acids. This CDR3 is CASSPSDTGELFF. The DNA for the CDR3 is TGTGCCAGCAGCCCCTCAGACACCGGGGAGCTGTTTTTT.

The V gene is TRBV4-3, the J gene TRBJ2-5; 11 bases line up with TRBD2. The germline V gene encodes CDR1 LGHNA and CDR2 YSLEER. The CDR3 consists of 15 residues. The V and J ends lost 8 bases and 2 bases, in that order; junction bases with no gene match: 7. CDR3 sequence: CASPSSGGHQETQYF. The CDR3 nucleotides read TGCGCCAGCCCCTCTAGCGGGGGGCATCAAGAGACCCAGTACTTC.

V gene TRBV6-2 or TRBV6-3 combines with J gene TRBJ2-1, with D perhaps matching TRBD1 or TRBD2 (5 bases each). This CDR3 is 13 amino acids long. Trimming took off 6 bases at V and 7 bases at J, with 13 bases between the two ends. Per germline, CDR1 MNHEY and CDR2 SVGEGT. The CDR3 bases are TGTGCCAGCAGCTACGGGACGGTGAATGAGCAGTTCTTC. This gives the protein CASSYGTVNEQFF.

A few counts support this clonotype. The rearrangement joins TRBV7-8 to TRBJ1-6, with 8 bases identical to TRBD1. V dropped 3 bases and J dropped 7; count of bases not matched to a gene: 5. The CDR3 runs 15 residues. Germline loops: CDR1 SGHVS, CDR2 FQNEAQ. The CDR3 here is CASSFGQGYNSPLHF. CDR3 sequence (DNA): TGTGCCAGCAGCTTTGGACAGGGTTACAATTCACCCCTCCACTTT.

The gene calls are TRBV4-3 and TRBJ1-5; D ambiguous. CDR3 length: 13 residues. Trimming pared 5 bases from V and 1 base from J, leaving 6 bases between. Germline lookup yields CDR1 LGHNA and CDR2 YSLEER. The CDR3 is CASSSRSNQPQHF. CDR3 coding DNA: TGCGCCAGCAGCTCGAGGAGCAATCAGCCCCAGCATTTT.

In its sample, this clonotype was seen a few times. V usage is TRBV20-1 and J usage is TRBJ2-1, with unresolved D. Between the trimmed V and J ends, which lost 0 bases and 0 bases, there was a span of 9 bases. Germline CDR1 and CDR2: DFQATT and SNEGSKA (reference sequence). The length of the CDR3 is 15 residues. The CDR3 coding sequence is TGCAGTGCTAGAGATCGGAAGAGCTCCTACAATGAGCAGTTCTTC. This encodes CSARDRKSSYNEQFF.

The chain recombines TRBV6-6 with TRBJ1-6; the D gene is possibly TRBD1 (6 bases). This CDR3 region has 18 residues. The germline gives CDR1 MNHNY, CDR2 SVGAGI (reference sequence). The V and J ends lost 7 bases and 7 bases respectively, with 26 bases between them. Here the CDR3 reads CASNSGQRRGNGNSPLHF. DNA of the CDR3: TGTGCCAGCAACTCGGGACAACGCAGGGGTAATGGGAATTCACCCCTCCACTTT.

This clonotype appeared a few times. This chain uses TRBV29-1 with TRBJ1-1, with D tentatively TRBD1 (5 bases). Germline-derived CDR1 and CDR2 are SQVTM and ANQGSEA. The CDR3 covers 13 residues. Trimming cost V 6 bases and J 5 bases, with 16 bases left between them. The CDR3 sequence is CSVATRGGTEAFF. CDR3 DNA: TGCAGCGTAGCTACCCGGGGGGGAACTGAAGCTTTCTTT.

This clonotype has ten or more counts. The CDR3 DNA reads as TGTGCCAGCAGTGAAATTCGTGGGGACTCAGCGCAGTATTTT. Residues: CASSEIRGDSAQYF. J is TRBJ2-3 and V is TRBV2; a weak D match, TRBD2 (6 bases). V lost 2 bases and J 10 bases, leaving 16 bases between the germline ends. CDR1 is SNHLY, CDR2 FYNNEI, per germline. The CDR3 totals 14 residues.

This clonotype was seen only a few times. The chain has TRBV20-1 and TRBJ1-1, with unresolved D. The CDR3 contains 12 residues. Germline CDR1 reads DFQATT; CDR2 reads SNEGSKA (reference sequence). Trimming removed 3 bases from V and 0 bases from J, with 5 bases in between. CDR3 nucleotide sequence: TGCAGTGCTAGGGGCATGAACACTGAAGCTTTCTTT. It yields the protein CSARGMNTEAFF.

V and J are TRBV27 and TRBJ2-7; 10 bases map to TRBD2. Germline CDR1 is MNHEY and CDR2 is SMNVEV (reference sequence). The CDR3 is 17 residues long. The ends lost 7 bases at V and 3 bases at J; junction bases unmatched: 15. The chain's CDR3 is CASKLRAGTSEYYEQYV. CDR3 in DNA: TGTGCCAGCAAACTCCGGGCCGGGACTAGCGAGTACTACGAGCAGTACGTC.

This clonotype came up a few times. The genes are TRBV4-1 and TRBJ2-7; weak D call: TRBD2 (6 bases). The CDR3 has 15 amino acids. Per germline, CDR1 MGHRA and CDR2 YSYEKL. V was pared by 5 bases and J by 2 bases, with 16 bases between. CDR3 nucleotide sequence: TGCGCCAGCAGCAAAGTCGGGGGAATCGCCTACGAGCAGTACGTC. Protein: CASSKVGGIAYEQYV.

A note on this clonotype: Compared with germline, one end of the junction differs, possibly owing to a read error. The chain is built from TRBV5-1 and TRBJ2-1; D perhaps matches TRBD2 (5 bases). Per germline, CDR1 SGHRS and CDR2 YFSETQ. The CDR3 runs 15 residues. CDR3 in DNA: TGCGCCAACAGCGGCCGATCCAGCTCCTACAATGAGCAGTTCTTC. As protein: CANSGRSSSYNEQFF.

This clonotype has just a few counts. The V gene is TRBV12-3 or TRBV12-4, the J gene TRBJ1-1; perhaps TRBD1 as D (6 bases). The CDR3 length is 14 residues. Trimming shortened V by 7 bases and J by 4 bases, and 16 bases separated the two germline ends. Written as DNA, the CDR3 is TGTGCCAGCACCTTCGCACAGGGTGGCACTGAAGCTTTCTTT. It translates to CASTFAQGGTEAFF.

J is TRBJ2-3 and V is TRBV4-3; perhaps TRBD1 as D (5 bases). Trimming removed 0 bases from V and 4 bases from J, with 11 bases in between. The CDR3 spans 15 residues. Germline lookup yields CDR1 LGHNA and CDR2 YSLEER. CDR3: CASSQDRVRADTQYF. In DNA, the CDR3 is TGCGCCAGCAGCCAAGACAGGGTAAGAGCAGATACGCAGTATTTT.

This clonotype was detected a few times. This chain's CDR3 is CASSYPGLNTDTQYF. DNA of the CDR3: TGTGCCAGCAGTTATCCGGGACTTAACACAGATACGCAGTATTTT. This sequence joins TRBV28 and TRBJ2-3, with D possibly being TRBD2 (6 bases). Trimming removed 4 bases from V and 2 bases from J, with 13 bases in between. The germline V gene has CDR1 MDHEN and CDR2 SYDVKM. This CDR3 is built from 15 residues.

This clonotype was seen a handful of times. This chain uses TRBV18 with TRBJ2-1, with 7 bases that match TRBD2. The CDR3 is made up of 16 amino acids. CDR1 and CDR2 from the germline V gene are KGHSH and LQKENI. The trim removed 2 bases at V and 9 bases at J, leaving 13 bases unmatched. CDR3 coding DNA: TGTGCCAGCTCACCAGCTCGCGGTACGGGGGGACTTGAGCAGTTCTTC. Protein product: CASSPARGTGGLEQFF.